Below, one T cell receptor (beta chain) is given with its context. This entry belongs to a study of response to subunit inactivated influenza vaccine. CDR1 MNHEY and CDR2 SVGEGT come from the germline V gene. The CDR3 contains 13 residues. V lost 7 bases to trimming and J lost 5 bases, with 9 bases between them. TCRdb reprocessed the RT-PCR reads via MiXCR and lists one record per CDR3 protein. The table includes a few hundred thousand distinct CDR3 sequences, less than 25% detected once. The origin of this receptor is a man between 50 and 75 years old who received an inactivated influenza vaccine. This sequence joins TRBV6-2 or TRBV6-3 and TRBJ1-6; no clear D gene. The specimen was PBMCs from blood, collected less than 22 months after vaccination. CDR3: CASKDGDNSPLHF. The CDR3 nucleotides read TGTGCCAGCAAAGACGGAGATAATTCACCCCTCCACTTT.